The entry below gives a single TCR beta chain sequence along with its context. This specimen comes from a study of shared clonotypes between healthy human individuals. The V end lost 0 bases, the J end lost 0 bases, and 10 bases lay between the germline ends. Germline assignment: CDR1 SGHRS and CDR2 YFSETQ. This CDR3 is built from 15 residues. Sequencing was performed with immunoSEQ multiplex PCR; in TCRdb, only in-frame clones are kept and a portion is missing. The sample lists some 2.3 million clones; roughly 93% were seen once. The receptor was derived from a man aged 18 to 30 in good health. Some clones in this sample may be carry-over from other donors' samples. The chain carries TRBV5-1 and TRBJ2-7, with D maybe TRBD2 (5 bases). Sequenced material: naive CD4+ T cells from PBMCs. Indicated subset: CD45RA+ positively selected. The CDR3 nucleotides read TGCGCCAGCAGCTTGGCGGTGGGAGACTCCTACGAGCAGTACTTC. Translated: CASSLAVGDSYEQYF.